This T cell receptor (beta chain) emerged from a study of cytomegalovirus exposure and HLA in healthy donors. Study-level results: Donors were assumed by presence/absence analyses to have roughly uniform sequencing depth. The study labeled fewer than 200 TCR beta chains cytomegalovirus-associated. It is likely that the observed cluster of highly shared sequence variants was a sequencing artifact.

Germline CDR1 LGHNT, CDR2 FRNRAP. Trimming cost V 1 base and J 2 bases, with 17 bases left between them. CDR3 size: 17 residues. Each donor's status was that of a healthy bone marrow donor. Details on this clone: Its specificity is not known.

The PCR made use of 60 Vbeta and 13 Jbeta primers. The protocol was immunoSEQ multiplex PCR, while the TCRdb copy is restricted to in-frame clones and leaves out a portion. The sample shows under 250,000 clones, roughly four fifths of them seen only once. V usage is TRBV12-5 and J usage is TRBJ1-2, with D possibly matching TRBD1 (6 bases). The sample comprised PBMCs. This sequence was found in a woman between 45 and 65 years old in good health and CMV-seropositive. The CDR3 loop reads CASGLDLSRTENYGYTF. The CDR3 DNA reads TGTGCTAGTGGTTTGGACCTTTCCCGGACAGAGAACTATGGCTACACCTTC.